Only a few counts were recorded for the clone carrying this T cell receptor (beta chain). This sample is drawn from a study of T cells in Graves' hyperthyroidism and ophthalmopathy. Researchers amplified the TCR beta CDR3 regions from RNA transcripts. HTBI primers were used for first-round RT-PCR of the TCR CDR3. TCRdb recomputed calls from the multiplex PCR reads with MiXCR, one row per CDR3 protein. This sample carries some 510,000 distinct CDR3 sequences, more than 20% of them seen once, and the ten largest clones take approximately 26%. The receptor was derived from a man aged 18 to 35 with Graves' hyperthyroidism. Sequenced material: blood.

The CDR3 sequence is CASSLHGTPNTGELFF. CDR3 sequence (DNA): TGCGCCAGCAGCCTTCATGGGACACCTAACACCGGGGAGCTGTTTTTT. The chain has TRBV10-1 and TRBJ2-2, with D tentatively TRBD1 (6 bases). From germline, CDR1 is WNHNN and CDR2 SYGVQD (reference sequence). CDR3 length: 16 residues. V was trimmed by 6 bases and J by 2 bases, leaving 16 bases between them.